This T cell receptor (beta chain) was recovered during a study of cytomegalovirus exposure and HLA in healthy donors. This clone appeared a single time. CDR1 is MNHNY and CDR2 is SVGAGI in the germline V gene (reference sequence). The V end lost 5 bases, the J end lost 0 bases, and 8 bases lay between the germline ends. The CDR3 has 13 amino acids. Assay: immunoSEQ multiplex PCR; the TCRdb copy retains only in-frame clones and omits some. Counted here are about 74,000 clones, around 95% occurring once; the ten biggest clones make up less than 2%. The sequence derives from a woman between 18 and 29 years old in good health and CMV-seropositive. The sequenced sample was PBMCs. The chain joins TRBV6-6 to TRBJ2-7; D possibly corresponds to TRBD2 (5 bases). CDR3 nucleotides: TGTGCCAGCAGTCCCGGGAACTCCTACGAGCAGTACTTC. Residues: CASSPGNSYEQYF.